This TCR beta chain was captured by sequencing in a study of T cells expressing NK-cell markers (TCRdb year 2020). The study in broad terms: In sorted CD3+CD56+NKG2C+, CD3+CD56+NKG2C- and CD3+CD56-NKG2C+ T-cell subsets from roughly 8 donors, TCR beta-chain repertoires were profiled. All eight donors whose samples were sequenced were randomly selected healthy volunteers, three of them men and five women. Of the eight sequenced donors, seven were found to be HCMV-seropositive and one was found to be HCMV-seronegative. Illumina HiSeq 2000/2500, MiSeq or NextSeq was used to sequence libraries as 2 x 150 bp reads.

Concerning this clonotype: The clone's antigen remains unknown.

HCMV serostatus was determined by detecting HCMV-specific IgG in serum with a commercial ELISA kit. Ficoll density gradient centrifugation was used to isolate peripheral blood mononuclear cells from blood. The data were produced on an Illumina HiSeq 2000. TCR beta cDNA libraries were made by 5'RACE template switching that added a universal primer site and unique molecular identifiers. Synthesis of cDNA was primed from the TCR beta constant segment and was followed by two consecutive PCR amplification steps. From the authors' description of their analysis: Reads were demultiplexed and grouped by UMI with MIGEC, and clonotypes were assembled and quantified with MiTCR. To exclude erroneous sequences, any TCR cDNA sequence not supported by at least two reads was discarded. The tcR package was used for downstream repertoire analysis, with clonotypes matched between fractions based on CDR3 nucleotide sequence plus V segment. VDJmatch was used to annotate antigen specificity against VDJdb, with one amino acid substitution in CDR3 permitted. TCRdb reprocessed the reads and lists each CDR3 protein sequence as a single entry, with no DNA. The authors' filters were not applied to this entry. The sample has about 150,000 distinct CDR3 sequences on record. The top ten clones comprise 9% to 15% of the sample.

The investigation overall reported the following: Whether the expanded NKG2C-expressing T cell clones were specific for HCMV antigens was left unclear. Those dominant clonotypes were again the most abundant among CD3+CD56-NKG2C+ cells in a handful of donors, at roughly 28.3-60.1%. In six donors, the dominant CD3+CD56+NKG2C+ clonotypes were among the top 10 CD8+ clonotypes and accounted for 1.0-7.0% of CD8+ T cells.

From a lookup of the germline V gene, CDR1 and CDR2 are MNHEY and SVGEGT. The CDR3 measures 21 amino acids from cysteine to phenylalanine. No DNA is given. The specimen was blood T cells: a sorted CD56 or NKG2C T cell subset, CD4+ or CD8+ T cells, or bulk PBMC T cells (not recorded which). This receptor was obtained from a young man in good health. Donor details come from another sample of the same person, matched by shared clones. The rearrangement combines TRBV6-2 or TRBV6-3 with TRBJ2-1; the D call from TCRdb, TRBD2, cannot be confirmed without DNA. CDR3 protein: CASSYLSPSGQEIGVHNEQFF.